This T cell receptor beta chain is drawn from a study of blood T cell repertoires in COVID-19. Germline CDR1 SNHLY, CDR2 FYNNEI. This CDR3 is 14 amino acids long. The V end was cut by 7 bases, the J end by 1 base, with 11 bases between. Clones were sequenced by immunoSEQ multiplex PCR, and TCRdb holds only the in-frame ones, with some missing. The sample has 250,000 to 300,000 clones; around 86% are singletons. This clone appeared a single time. The gene calls are TRBV2 and TRBJ1-5; D gene ambiguous. This TCR derives from a woman aged 40 to 50 who had recovered from COVID-19. Source material: PBMCs or T cells enriched from blood (not recorded which). DNA for the CDR3: TGTGCCAGCACCAACGCAGAAAGCAATCAGCCCCAGCATTTT. Translating it yields CASTNAESNQPQHF.